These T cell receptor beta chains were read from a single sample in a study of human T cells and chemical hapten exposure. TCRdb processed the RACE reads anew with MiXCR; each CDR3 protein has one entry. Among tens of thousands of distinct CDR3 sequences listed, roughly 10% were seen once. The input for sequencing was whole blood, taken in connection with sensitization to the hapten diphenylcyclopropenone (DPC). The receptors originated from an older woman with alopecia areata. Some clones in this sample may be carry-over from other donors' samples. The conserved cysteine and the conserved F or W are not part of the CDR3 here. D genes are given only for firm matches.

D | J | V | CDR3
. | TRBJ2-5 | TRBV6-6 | ASRDVGLGETQY
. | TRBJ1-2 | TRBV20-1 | SATPPENYGYT
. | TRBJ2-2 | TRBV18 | ASSRLGLTNTGELF
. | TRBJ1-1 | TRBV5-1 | ASSLTGQDTEAF
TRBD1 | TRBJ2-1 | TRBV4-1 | ASSQNPGQGNYNEQF
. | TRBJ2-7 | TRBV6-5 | ASRLTGTPDYEQY
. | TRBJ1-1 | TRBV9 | ASSVDGNTEAF
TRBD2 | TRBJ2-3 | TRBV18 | ASSPYSSAGVTDTQY
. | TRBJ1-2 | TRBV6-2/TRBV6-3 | ASSYSRHSYGYT
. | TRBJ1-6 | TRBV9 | AGGRRNSNSPLH
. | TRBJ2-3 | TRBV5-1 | ASSLGQGDTQY
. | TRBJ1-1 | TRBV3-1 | ASSHLTGATEAF
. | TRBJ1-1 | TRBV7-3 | ASSSSPNTEAF
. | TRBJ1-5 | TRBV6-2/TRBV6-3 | ASSYDGNQPQH
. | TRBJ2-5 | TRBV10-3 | AISESTRHQETQY
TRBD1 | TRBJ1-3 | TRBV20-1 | SAATATGGSGNTIY
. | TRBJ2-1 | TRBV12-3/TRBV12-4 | ASSLGLTGEQF